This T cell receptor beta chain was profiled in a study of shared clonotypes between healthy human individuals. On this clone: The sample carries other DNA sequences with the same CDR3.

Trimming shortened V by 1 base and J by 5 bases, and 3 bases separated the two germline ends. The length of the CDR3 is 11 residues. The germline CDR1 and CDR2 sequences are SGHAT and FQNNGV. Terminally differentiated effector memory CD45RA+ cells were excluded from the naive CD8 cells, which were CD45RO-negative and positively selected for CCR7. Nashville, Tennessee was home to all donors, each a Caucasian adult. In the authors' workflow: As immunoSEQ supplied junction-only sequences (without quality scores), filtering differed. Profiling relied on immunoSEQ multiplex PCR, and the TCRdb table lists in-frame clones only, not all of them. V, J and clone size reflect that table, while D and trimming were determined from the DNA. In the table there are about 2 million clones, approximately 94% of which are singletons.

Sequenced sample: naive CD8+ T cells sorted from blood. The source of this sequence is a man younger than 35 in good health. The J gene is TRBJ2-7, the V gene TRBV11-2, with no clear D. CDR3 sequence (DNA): TGTGCCAGCAGCTTAGCAAACGAGCAGTACTTC. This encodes CASSLANEQYF. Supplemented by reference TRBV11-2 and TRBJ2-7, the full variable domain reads EAGVAQSPRYKIIEKRQSVAFWCNPISGHATLYWYQQILGQGPKLLIQFQNNGVVDDSQLPKDRFSAERLKGVDSTLKIQPAKLEDSAVYLCASSLANEQYFGPGTRLTVT.